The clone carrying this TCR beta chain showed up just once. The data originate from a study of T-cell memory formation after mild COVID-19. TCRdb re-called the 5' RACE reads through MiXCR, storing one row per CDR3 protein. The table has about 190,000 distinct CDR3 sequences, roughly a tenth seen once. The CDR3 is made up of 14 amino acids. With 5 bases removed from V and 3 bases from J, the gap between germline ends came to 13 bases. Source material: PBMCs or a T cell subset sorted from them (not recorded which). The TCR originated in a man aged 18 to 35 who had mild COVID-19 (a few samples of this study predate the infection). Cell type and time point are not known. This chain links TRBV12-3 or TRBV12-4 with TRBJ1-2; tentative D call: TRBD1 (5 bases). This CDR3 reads CASSLGGMDYGYTF. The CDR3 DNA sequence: TGTGCCAGCAGTCTCGGGGGGATGGACTATGGCTACACCTTC.